This T cell receptor (beta chain) was retrieved from a study of blood T cells in healthy people across ages. Findings of the study overall: More naive CD4+ cells and higher diversity marked long-lived donors relative to aged donors.

A word on this clonotype: Its antigen remains unknown. At one of its ends the junction is not consistent with the germline gene, which may arise from a read error.

This CDR3 contains 15 residues. CDR1 and CDR2 from the germline V gene are MNHEY and SVGAGI. Primed by a sample-barcoded 5' primer and a J-beta primer mix, a second PCR proceeded for roughly 6 to 12 cycles. TCRdb reprocessed the 5' RACE reads via MiXCR and lists one record per CDR3 protein. This table holds roughly 1.4 million distinct CDR3 sequences, 55% to 75% found once. This sequence joins TRBV6-5 and TRBJ2-7; 8 bases line up with TRBD2. This receptor was identified in a man between 18 and 35 years old in good health. The sequencing sample was made of blood. The CDR3 reads CASSSTKRGSSEQYF. The CDR3 coding sequence is TGTGCCAGCAGCTCCACTAAGCGGGGGTCCTCCGAGCAGTACTTC.